These 17 T cell receptor beta chains share one sample of origin, sequenced in a study of graft-versus-host responses after intestinal transplantation. Sequencing used immunoSEQ multiplex PCR; TCRdb keeps in-frame clones, though not all of them. This table holds some 100,000 clones, 75% to 95% found once. What these receptors recognize is not known. The source material was unstimulated CD8+ T cells sorted from spleen or lymph node cells, sampled before intestinal transplant. All receptors come from a human donor who received an intestinal transplant.

The chain employs TRBV11-2 and TRBJ2-3; D is perhaps TRBD1 or TRBD2 (6 bases each). Germline CDR1 and CDR2: SGHAT and FQNNGV. The CDR3 spans 19 residues. V lost 7 bases and J lost 2, with 28 bases in between. CDR3 in DNA: TGTGCCAGCAAAGCGGAGTACGGGGGCGGCGGAGGGGCCACAGATACGCAGTATTTT. Translation gives CASKAEYGGGGGATDTQYF.

The chain links TRBV6-1 to TRBJ2-7; D is uncertain. The germline gives CDR1 MNHNS, CDR2 SASEGT. V lost 4 bases to trimming and J lost 6 bases, with 7 bases between them. This CDR3 comprises 11 residues. This chain's CDR3 is CASSGVREQYF. DNA of the CDR3: TGTGCCAGCAGTGGGGTTCGCGAGCAGTACTTC.

A remark on this clone: The same CDR3 is also encoded by other DNA sequences in this sample. This chain links TRBV9 with TRBJ1-1, with D perhaps matching TRBD1 (5 bases). Trimming pared 4 bases from V and 5 bases from J, leaving 12 bases between. There are 13 residues in the CDR3. Germline CDR1 and CDR2: SGDLS and YYNGEE. CDR3 protein: CASSLGGGTEAFF. CDR3 sequence (DNA): TGTGCCAGCAGCTTGGGGGGTGGAACTGAAGCTTTCTTT.

This chain connects TRBV6-6 to TRBJ2-7; D not resolved. Germline V gives CDR1 MNHNY, CDR2 SVGAGI (reference sequence). Trimming removed 6 bases from V and 0 bases from J, with 12 bases in between. CDR3 length: 14 amino acids. CDR3 coding DNA: TGTGCCAGCAGCCCTAAAAGCCCCTCCTACGAGCAGTACTTC. Translating gives CASSPKSPSYEQYF.

V and J are TRBV28 and TRBJ1-4; 7 bases fit TRBD1. The CDR3 extends over 17 amino acids. Germline CDR1 MDHEN, CDR2 SYDVKM. V shed 2 bases, J shed 7 bases, and the junction held 13 bases outside the gene matches. The CDR3 coding sequence is TGTGCCAGCAGTTTACCAATATGGGAGGGGGCAAGTGAAAAACTGTTTTTT. It encodes CASSLPIWEGASEKLFF.

V gene TRBV14 combines with J gene TRBJ2-2; a possible D gene is TRBD1 (6 bases). The CDR3 contains 13 residues. Germline V gives CDR1 SGHDN, CDR2 FVKESK. V was trimmed by 4 bases and J by 6 bases, leaving 9 bases between them. The CDR3 protein is CASSRTVPGELFF. DNA of the CDR3: TGTGCCAGCAGCCGGACAGTACCCGGGGAGCTGTTTTTT.

The rearrangement joins TRBV4-1 to TRBJ2-5; D possibly corresponds to TRBD1 (5 bases). Germline V gene data show CDR1 as MGHRA and CDR2 as YSYEKL. The V and J ends lost 3 bases and 4 bases respectively, with 12 bases between them. CDR3 length: 14 amino acids. This CDR3 reads CASSHFFQGETQYF. The DNA of the CDR3 is TGCGCCAGCAGCCATTTTTTTCAGGGAGAGACCCAGTACTTC.

This clone was recorded only once. V gene TRBV4-1 combines with J gene TRBJ1-6; D ambiguous. The CDR3 loop spans 17 amino acids. V was trimmed by 0 bases and J by 0 bases, leaving 9 bases between them. Per the germline V gene, CDR1 is MGHRA and CDR2 is YSYEKL. CDR3 residues: CASSQEVSSSYNSPLHF. The CDR3 region has the DNA TGCGCCAGCAGCCAAGAAGTCAGCAGCTCCTATAATTCACCCCTCCACTTT.

The chain carries TRBV23-1 and TRBJ2-1; TRBD2 matches 9 bases. TRBV23-1 is labeled an ORF, and its function is uncertain. V was clipped by 0 bases and J by 6 bases; unmatched bases: 15. The CDR3 runs 19 residues. CDR3 sequence (DNA): TGCGCCAGCAGTCAATCGGGTTCAAGAGGGCGGGAGGGCCTCAATGAGCAGTTCTTC. It specifies CASSQSGSRGREGLNEQFF.

This clone appeared a single time. The chain joins TRBV13 to TRBJ2-3; no reliable D call. Germline loops: CDR1 PRHDT, CDR2 FYEKMQ (reference sequence). The V end lost 10 bases, the J end lost 6 bases, and 17 bases lay between the germline ends. The CDR3 totals 13 residues. In nucleotides, the CDR3 is TGTGCCATCAAACTCCCGCACTTTGATACGCAGTATTTT. The encoded protein is CAIKLPHFDTQYF.

There are a few counts of this clone. The chain recombines TRBV19 with TRBJ1-1, with a possible D match to TRBD1 (5 bases). Germline V CDR1 and CDR2: LNHDA, SQIVND (reference sequence). The V end was cut by 3 bases, the J end by 1 base, with 9 bases between. The CDR3 spans 14 residues. The chain's CDR3 is CASSMGVTNTEAFF. CDR3 in DNA: TGTGCCAGTAGTATGGGGGTCACGAACACTGAAGCTTTCTTT.

The CDR3 here is CASRPPLGEESDGQETQYF. In DNA, the CDR3 is TGTGCCAGCAGACCTCCTTTGGGGGAGGAGTCGGATGGCCAAGAGACCCAGTACTTC. This chain joins TRBV11-2 and TRBJ2-5; TRBD2 is a possible D gene (6 bases). Germline lookup yields CDR1 SGHAT and CDR2 FQNNGV. The CDR3 extends over 19 amino acids. Trimming took off 6 bases at V and 1 base at J, with 27 bases between the two ends. Supplemented by reference TRBV11-2 and TRBJ2-5, the full variable domain reads EAGVAQSPRYKIIEKRQSVAFWCNPISGHATLYWYQQILGQGPKLLIQFQNNGVVDDSQLPKDRFSAERLKGVDSTLKIQPAKLEDSAVYLCASRPPLGEESDGQETQYFGPGTRLLVL.

The CDR3 sequence: CASSDRDTEAFF. CDR3 nucleotide sequence: TGTGCCAGCAGTGACAGGGACACTGAAGCTTTCTTT. The rearrangement uses TRBV6-1 and TRBJ1-1, with D tentatively TRBD1 (5 bases). The CDR3 spans 12 residues. Between the trimmed V and J ends, which lost 3 bases and 3 bases, there was a span of 5 bases. Germline values: CDR1 MNHNS, CDR2 SASEGT.

This chain uses TRBV28 with TRBJ2-7; D uncertain. Trimming removed 6 bases from V and 2 bases from J, with 17 bases in between. The CDR3 extends over 15 amino acids. Germline CDR1 and CDR2: MDHEN and SYDVKM. The CDR3 DNA follows: TGTGCCAGCAGCCTATATGACCAACGTCCCTACGAGCAGTACTTC. Encoded protein: CASSLYDQRPYEQYF.

The rearrangement uses TRBV28 and TRBJ1-5; TRBD1 matches 10 bases. Germline V lookup: CDR1 MDHEN, CDR2 SYDVKM. The V and J ends lost 6 bases and 5 bases, in that order; junction bases with no gene match: 7. The CDR3 runs 15 residues. The CDR3 bases are TGTGCCAGCAGCTCGGACAGGGGGTCTGATCAGCCCCAGCATTTT. Its translation is CASSSDRGSDQPQHF. Looking up the rest from reference TRBV28 and TRBJ1-5 gives the full variable domain: DVKVTQSSRYLVKRTGEKVFLECVQDMDHENMFWYRQDPGLGLRLIYFSYDVKMKEKGDIPEGYSVSREKKERFSLILESASTNQTSMYLCASSSDRGSDQPQHFGDGTRLSIL.

The chain carries TRBV11-2 and TRBJ2-1; tentatively, D is TRBD2 (5 bases). CDR1 is SGHAT, CDR2 FQNNGV, per germline. Trimming cost V 7 bases and J 0 bases, with 10 bases left between them. There are 14 residues in the CDR3. The CDR3 coding sequence is TGTGCCAGCAAACCTACTAGCTCCTACAATGAGCAGTTCTTC. Amino acids: CASKPTSSYNEQFF.

V is TRBV4-1 and J is TRBJ1-4; the D is unclear. Trimming cost V 3 bases and J 6 bases, with 11 bases left between them. CDR1 and CDR2 from the germline V gene are MGHRA and YSYEKL. The CDR3 is 14 amino acids. In DNA form, the CDR3 reads TGCGCCAGCAGCCAGGTAGGAGGAGATGAAAAACTGTTTTTT. Protein sequence: CASSQVGGDEKLFF.